This entry describes one TCR beta chain. Its antigen remains unidentified. Per-nucleotide qualities are absent, and no much larger clonotype sits a single base away. Hyperthyroidism patients were aged 18 to 65 years and newly diagnosed, with disease duration of less than 2 months. Patients with uncontrolled infections, other autoimmune diseases, pregnancy or lactation were excluded. Diagnoses were based on clinical symptoms, serum thyroxine and TRAb, thyroid ultrasound and orbital computed tomography. Blood from progressor patients was collected at the time of first diagnosis with hyperthyroidism, before any ophthalmopathy symptoms had appeared. PBMCs were separated from 7.5 to 10 ml of fresh peripheral blood using Ficoll-Paque density gradient centrifugation. Patients classed as progressors first received a Graves' hyperthyroidism diagnosis and then went on to develop ophthalmopathy during follow-up. Trizol reagent was used to extract total RNA, and RNA quality was then checked on an Agilent 2100 Bioanalyzer.

The data originate from a study of T cells in Graves' hyperthyroidism and ophthalmopathy (dated by TCRdb to the late 2010s). A note on the overall study: Peripheral blood samples were taken at the time of initial diagnosis, prior to any treatment. To identify TCR V-J signatures that set the groups apart, the researchers used a discovery cohort of 100 or so patients, made up of 40 to 45 with Graves' ophthalmopathy and some 58 with stable Graves' hyperthyroidism. An independent validation cohort of around 19 hyperthyroidism patients and 17 patients who later progressed to ophthalmopathy tested prospective prediction of ophthalmopathy. The roughly 94 discovery patients were randomly split 7:3 into training and test sets. In addition, the study compared T-cell repertoires in thyroid tissue and in blood from about 6 Graves' hyperthyroidism patients. After blood sampling, hyperthyroidism patients were treated with methimazole at a starting dose of 30 mg daily, and ophthalmopathy patients were treated with high-dose intravenous methylprednisolone. According to the paper, TCR Vbeta CDR3 sequencing was carried out on about 140 peripheral blood samples, which came from fewer than 50 ophthalmopathy, under 85 hyperthyroidism and approximately 17 progressor patients. What the research found in general, with its limitations: In validation, the model predicted progression to ophthalmopathy a median of roughly 6.5 months before onset, with 65% to 71% sensitivity and just under 75% specificity. Blood samples also contained most of the expanded thyroid clonotypes (frequency above 0.001), which suggests that blood repertoires may reflect thyroid immune responses. In cross-validation, a model built on a 13 V-J signature told ophthalmopathy apart from stable hyperthyroidism with approximately 90% sensitivity and approximately 84% specificity, and in testing the same model reached 80%/75%. Sample size was not statistically predetermined, and blinding of investigators to group allocation was not performed.

The TCR beta CDR3 regions were amplified from the RNA transcripts. For the first round of RT-PCR on the TCR CDR3, the HTBI primer set was used together with the Qiagen OneStep RT-PCR kit. Libraries were constructed in a second round of multiplex PCR, after which size selection and purification were performed. Libraries were sequenced paired-end with 100 bp reads on an Illumina HiSeq2000. The authors processed their data as follows. SOAPnuke was used to process the raw data, removing reads that contained adapters or uncalled bases, had a mean Phred below 15, or lacked an exact match to the constant primer or identifier. COPE v1.2.5 was used to merge the high-quality paired reads, and each unique nucleotide sequence was defined as a clonotype. MiTCR v1.1 was used to align clonotypes to the IMGT TRBV, TRBD and TRBJ reference segments. The analysis included only V-J combinations with a frequency above 0.0001, which together covered 99.2% of the repertoires. A TCS score was defined as the ratio of F50 (clonal expansion) to E x V (chaos), with BLOSUM62-based TCRdist applied between CDR3 peptides within each V-J. Welch's t-statistics and random forest reduced fewer than 550 V-J features to 13, which were used in a naive Bayes classifier (R e1071). In TCRdb, the public reads were trimmed at Q25 with fastp and aligned with MiXCR, with productive beta chains retained. For every CDR3 protein sequence, its rows merge into one entry that carries the most common genes and DNA. The V and J calls were not made by the authors but by TCRdb's processing. For this sample the table gives about 250,000 distinct CDR3 sequences, of which 13% to 15% were detected only once. The ten largest clonotypes hold over 30% of the sample.

Compared with germline, V lacks 7 bases and J lacks 6 bases; bases without a gene match: 3. From the cysteine up to the phenylalanine, the CDR3 has a length of 12 residues. Just CDR3 DNA is preserved here, 36 bases in frame from base 1. The germline V gene gives CDR1 as MDHEN and CDR2 as SYDVKM. Here the chain combines TRBV28 and TRBJ1-1; 9 nucleotides in the junction match TRBD1. The sequenced sample was blood. The clonotype was recovered from a woman in her 50s with Graves' hyperthyroidism that later progressed to Graves' ophthalmopathy. The CDR3 protein is CASTGQGSEAFF. In nucleotide form, the sequence is TGTGCCAGCACCGGACAGGGGTCTGAAGCTTTCTTT.